This T cell receptor (beta chain) comes out of a study of tumor-infiltrating lymphocytes in primary liver carcinoma. Study-level points and caveats: Tumors reached a significantly greater top-250-clone fraction than blood did (p = 0.039). Merely some 7.5-25% of top clones spanned all five tumor regions.

Priming with a constant-region primer yielded TCR beta cDNA from about 500 ng total RNA. Three nested multiplex PCR rounds of slightly modified ARM-PCR generated TCR beta libraries. Researchers ran the first two PCR rounds for roughly 11 cycles each with TRBV1-TRBV30 forward primers and a C-beta reverse primer. TCRdb analysed the multiplex PCR reads with MiXCR anew, one entry per CDR3 protein. This sample yields more than 85,000 distinct CDR3 sequences, of which roughly 80% are seen a single time; approximately 21% belongs to the top ten. Germline CDR1 SGHAT, CDR2 FQNNGV. The CDR3 runs to 13 residues. Joint extraction of RNA and DNA used about 17-31 mg of bulk tissue that was unsorted. Turning to this clonotype: Its antigen remains unidentified. Mismatch with germline at one junction end may stem from a read error.

The TCR was taken from a man aged 40-50 years with primary liver carcinoma and hepatitis B virus infection. This chain connects TRBV11-2 to TRBJ2-7; possible D gene TRBD2, 5 bases. The sequencing input was liver tumor tissue from sampling region 3. Subset: tumor region T3, left-lateral pole. The CDR3 DNA follows: TGTACCAGCAGCTTAAGTGAGCGGATCCAGCGGTACTTC. Protein product: CTSSLSERIQRYF.